This entry is about one TCR beta chain. This sample was included in a study of OX40 agonist ivuxolimab in advanced cancers. V shed 10 bases and J 3 bases; nucleotides not matched to a gene: 8. The CDR3 is 15 amino acids. The V gene's germline CDR1 is SNHLY and CDR2 FYNNEI. The table came from immunoSEQ multiplex PCR; TCRdb's copy has only in-frame clones and leaves some out. Of 79,000 or so clones listed, 91% were seen once; the top ten hold about 1.7%. The rearrangement uses TRBV2 and TRBJ1-4, with TRBD1 identical over 10 bases. This sample comprised CD4+ or CD8+ T cells sorted from blood, obtained in a trial of the OX40 agonist ivuxolimab. This receptor was obtained from an adult with an advanced solid tumor such as melanoma, head and neck, liver or kidney cancer. CDR3 nucleotide sequence: TGTGCCACCTCGGGACAGGGGTCGGCTAATGAAAAACTGTTTTTT. It encodes CATSGQGSANEKLFF.